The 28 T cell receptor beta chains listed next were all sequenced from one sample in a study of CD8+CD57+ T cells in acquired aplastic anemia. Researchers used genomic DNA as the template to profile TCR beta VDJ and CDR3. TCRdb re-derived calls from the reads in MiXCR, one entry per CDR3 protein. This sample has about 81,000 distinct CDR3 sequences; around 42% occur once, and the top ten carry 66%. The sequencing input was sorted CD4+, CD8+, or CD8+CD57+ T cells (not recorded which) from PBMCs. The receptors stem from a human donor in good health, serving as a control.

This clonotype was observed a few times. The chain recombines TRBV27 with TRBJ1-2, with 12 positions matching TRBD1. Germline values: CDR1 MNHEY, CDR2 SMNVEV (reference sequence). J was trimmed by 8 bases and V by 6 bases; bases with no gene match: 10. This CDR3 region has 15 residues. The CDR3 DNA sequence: TGTGCCAGCAGAGTTTATGGGGGGACAGGGGGCGGCTACACCTTC. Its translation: CASRVYGGTGGGYTF.

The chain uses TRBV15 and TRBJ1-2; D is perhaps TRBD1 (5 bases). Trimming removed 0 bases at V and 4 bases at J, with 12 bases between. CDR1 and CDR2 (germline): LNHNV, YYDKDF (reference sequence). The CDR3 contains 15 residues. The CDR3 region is CATSRDRAGRYGYTF. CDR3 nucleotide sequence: TGTGCCACCAGCAGAGATCGGGCAGGGCGCTATGGCTACACCTTC.

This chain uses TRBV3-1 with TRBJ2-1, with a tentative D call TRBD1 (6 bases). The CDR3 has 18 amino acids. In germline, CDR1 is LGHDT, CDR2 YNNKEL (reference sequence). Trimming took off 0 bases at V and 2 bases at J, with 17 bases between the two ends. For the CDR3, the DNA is TGTGCCAGCAGCCAAGAAGGCGGGCAGGGGTTTACCTACAATGAGCAGTTCTTC. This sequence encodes CASSQEGGQGFTYNEQFF.

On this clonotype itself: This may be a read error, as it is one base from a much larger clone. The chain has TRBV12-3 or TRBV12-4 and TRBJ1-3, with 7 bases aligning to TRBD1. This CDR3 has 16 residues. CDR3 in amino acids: CASSLPGGGTGDTIYF. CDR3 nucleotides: TGTGCCAGCAGCCTACCCGGAGGGGGCACTGGAGACACCATATATTTT.

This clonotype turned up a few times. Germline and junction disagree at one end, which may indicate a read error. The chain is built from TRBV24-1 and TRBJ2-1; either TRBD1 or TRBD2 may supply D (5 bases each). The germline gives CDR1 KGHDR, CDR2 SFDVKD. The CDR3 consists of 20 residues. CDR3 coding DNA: TGTGCCACCAGTGACCGCGAAATCGGGACGGTTCCACCGTATTACAATGAGCAGTCCTTC. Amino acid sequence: CATSDREIGTVPPYYNEQSF.

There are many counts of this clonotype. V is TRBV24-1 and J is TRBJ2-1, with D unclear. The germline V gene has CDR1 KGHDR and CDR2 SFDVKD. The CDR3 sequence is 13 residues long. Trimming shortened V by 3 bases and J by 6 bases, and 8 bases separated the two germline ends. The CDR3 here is CATSDMGSNEQFF. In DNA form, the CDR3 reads TGTGCCACCAGTGATATGGGAAGCAATGAGCAGTTCTTC.

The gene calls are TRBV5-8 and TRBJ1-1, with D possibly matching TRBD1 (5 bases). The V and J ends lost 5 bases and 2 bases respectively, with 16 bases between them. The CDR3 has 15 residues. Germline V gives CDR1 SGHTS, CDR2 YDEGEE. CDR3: CASRPWAGRNTEAFF. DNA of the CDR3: TGTGCCAGCAGACCATGGGCAGGGCGTAACACTGAAGCTTTCTTT.

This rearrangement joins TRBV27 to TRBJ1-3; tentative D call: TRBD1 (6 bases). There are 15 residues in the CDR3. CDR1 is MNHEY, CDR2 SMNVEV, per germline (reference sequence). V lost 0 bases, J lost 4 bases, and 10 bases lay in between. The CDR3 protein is CASSLSSGVGNTIYF. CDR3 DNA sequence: TGTGCCAGCAGTTTATCGTCAGGGGTCGGAAACACCATATATTTT.

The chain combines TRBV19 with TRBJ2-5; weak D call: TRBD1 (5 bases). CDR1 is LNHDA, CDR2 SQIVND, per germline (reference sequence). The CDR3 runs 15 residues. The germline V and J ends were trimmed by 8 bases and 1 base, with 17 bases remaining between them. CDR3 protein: CASSDTDSFQETQYF. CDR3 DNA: TGTGCCAGTTCCGATACCGACAGCTTCCAAGAGACCCAGTACTTC.

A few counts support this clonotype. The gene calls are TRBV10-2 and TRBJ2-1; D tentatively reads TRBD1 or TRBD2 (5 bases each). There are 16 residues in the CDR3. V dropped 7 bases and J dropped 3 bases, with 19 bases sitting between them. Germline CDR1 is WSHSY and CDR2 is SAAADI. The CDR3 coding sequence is TGCGCCAGCACGTCAGGGACCCTAAAGTTCTACAATGAGCAGTTCTTC. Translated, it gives CASTSGTLKFYNEQFF.

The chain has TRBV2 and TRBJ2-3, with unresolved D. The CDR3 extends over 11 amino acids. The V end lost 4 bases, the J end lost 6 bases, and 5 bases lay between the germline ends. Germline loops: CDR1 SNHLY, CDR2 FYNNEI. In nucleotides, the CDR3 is TGTGCCAGCAGTGTGCTGGATACGCAGTATTTT. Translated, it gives CASSVLDTQYF. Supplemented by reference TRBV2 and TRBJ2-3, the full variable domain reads EPEVTQTPSHQVTQMGQEVILRCVPISNHLYFYWYRQILGQKVEFLVSFYNNEISEKSEIFDDQFSVERPDGSNFTLKIRSTKLEDSAMYFCASSVLDTQYFGPGTRLTVL.

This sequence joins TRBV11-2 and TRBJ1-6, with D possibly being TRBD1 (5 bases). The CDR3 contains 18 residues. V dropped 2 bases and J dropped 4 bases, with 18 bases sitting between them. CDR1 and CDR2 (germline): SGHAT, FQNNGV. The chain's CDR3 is CASSLKGGGGNYNSPLHF. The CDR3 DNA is TGTGCCAGCAGCTTAAAGGGTGGGGGGGGTAATTATAATTCACCCCTCCACTTT.

The chain's CDR3 is CASSLTGGPETQYF. In DNA form, the CDR3 reads TGTGCCAGCAGCTTGACAGGGGGCCCAGAGACCCAGTACTTC. This rearrangement joins TRBV7-9 to TRBJ2-5; 10 bases align to TRBD1. From germline, CDR1 is SEHNR and CDR2 FQNEAQ (reference sequence). CDR3 length equals 14 residues. The ends lost 3 bases at V and 4 bases at J; junction bases unmatched: 2.

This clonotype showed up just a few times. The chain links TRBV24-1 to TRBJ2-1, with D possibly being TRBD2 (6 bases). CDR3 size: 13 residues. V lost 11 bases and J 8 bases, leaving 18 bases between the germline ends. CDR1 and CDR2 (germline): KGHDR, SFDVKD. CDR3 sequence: CAIGGARRDEQFF. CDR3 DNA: TGTGCCATTGGCGGGGCCCGGCGCGATGAGCAGTTCTTC.

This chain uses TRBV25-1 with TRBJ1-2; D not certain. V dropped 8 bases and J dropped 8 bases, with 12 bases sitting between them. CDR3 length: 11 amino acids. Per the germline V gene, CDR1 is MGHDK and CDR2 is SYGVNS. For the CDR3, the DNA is TGTGCCAGCCCGATACAATGGGGCTACACCTTC. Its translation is CASPIQWGYTF.

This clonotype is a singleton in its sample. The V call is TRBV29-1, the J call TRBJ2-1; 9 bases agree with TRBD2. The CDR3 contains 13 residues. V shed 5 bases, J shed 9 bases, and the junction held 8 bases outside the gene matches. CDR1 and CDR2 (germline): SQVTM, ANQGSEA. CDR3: CSVRAGGSGEQFF. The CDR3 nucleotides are TGCAGCGTTAGAGCGGGGGGATCGGGTGAGCAGTTCTTC.

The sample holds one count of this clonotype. CDR3 sequence: CASSPEGDNSPLHF. The CDR3 DNA sequence: TGCGCCAGCAGTCCCGAGGGGGATAATTCACCCCTCCACTTT. The rearrangement joins TRBV10-2 to TRBJ1-6, with D maybe TRBD1 (6 bases). The CDR3 extends over 14 amino acids. The V end was cut by 5 bases, the J end by 5 bases, with 10 bases between. Germline V gene sequence: CDR1 WSHSY, CDR2 SAAADI.

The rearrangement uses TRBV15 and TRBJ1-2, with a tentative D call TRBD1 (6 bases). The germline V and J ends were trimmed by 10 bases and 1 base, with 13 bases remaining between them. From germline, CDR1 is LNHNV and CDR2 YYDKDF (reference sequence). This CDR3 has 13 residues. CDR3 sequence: CASRADSNYGYTF. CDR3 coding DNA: TGTGCCAGCAGAGCGGACAGTAACTATGGCTACACCTTC.

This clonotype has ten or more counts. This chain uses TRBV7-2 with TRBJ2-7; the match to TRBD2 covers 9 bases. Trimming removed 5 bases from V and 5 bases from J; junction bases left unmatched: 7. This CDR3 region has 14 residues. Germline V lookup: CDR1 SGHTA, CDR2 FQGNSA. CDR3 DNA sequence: TGTGCCAGCAGCCTCGCGGGGGGGGTCGACGAGCAGTACTTC. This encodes CASSLAGGVDEQYF.

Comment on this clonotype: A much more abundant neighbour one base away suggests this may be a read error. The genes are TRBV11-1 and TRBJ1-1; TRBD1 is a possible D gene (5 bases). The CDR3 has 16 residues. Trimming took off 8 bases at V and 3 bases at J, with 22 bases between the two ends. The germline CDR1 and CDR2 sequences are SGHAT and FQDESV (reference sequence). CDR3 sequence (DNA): TGTGCCAGCCGACACCGGGACGGGGCGATGGACACTGAAGCTTTCTTT. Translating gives CASRHRDGAMDTEAFF.

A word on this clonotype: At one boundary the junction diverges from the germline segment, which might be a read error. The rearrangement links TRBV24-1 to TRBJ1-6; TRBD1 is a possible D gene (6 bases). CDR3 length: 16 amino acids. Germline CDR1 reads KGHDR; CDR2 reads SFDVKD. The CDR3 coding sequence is TGTGCCAGCAGTCCCGAGTTGGGGGGGGCCTGGTCACCCCTCCACTTT. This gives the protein CASSPELGGAWSPLHF.

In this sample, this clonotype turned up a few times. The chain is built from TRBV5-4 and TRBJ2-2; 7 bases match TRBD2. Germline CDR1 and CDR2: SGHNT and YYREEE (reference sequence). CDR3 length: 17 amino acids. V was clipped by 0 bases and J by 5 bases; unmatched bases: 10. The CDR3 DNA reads TGTGCCAGCAGCTTGGGAGCGACTAGCCCCCCGACCGGGGAGCTGTTTTTT. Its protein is CASSLGATSPPTGELFF.

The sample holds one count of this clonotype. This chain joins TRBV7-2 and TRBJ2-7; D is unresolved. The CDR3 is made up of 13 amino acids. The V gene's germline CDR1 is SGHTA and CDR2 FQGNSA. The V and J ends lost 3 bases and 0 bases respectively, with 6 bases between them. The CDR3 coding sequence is TGTGCCAGCAGCTTGGGATACTCCTACGAGCAGTACTTC. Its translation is CASSLGYSYEQYF.

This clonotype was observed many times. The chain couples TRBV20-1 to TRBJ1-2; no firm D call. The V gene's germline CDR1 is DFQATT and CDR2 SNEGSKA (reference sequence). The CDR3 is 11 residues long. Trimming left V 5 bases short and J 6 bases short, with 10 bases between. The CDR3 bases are TGCAGTGCTCGTGGCCCACATGGCTACACCTTC. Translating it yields CSARGPHGYTF.

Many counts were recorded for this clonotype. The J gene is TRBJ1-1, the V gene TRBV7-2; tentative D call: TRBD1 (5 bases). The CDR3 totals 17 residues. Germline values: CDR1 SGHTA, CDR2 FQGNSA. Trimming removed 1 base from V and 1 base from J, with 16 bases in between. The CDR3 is CASSLGWGVAANTEAFF. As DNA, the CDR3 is TGTGCCAGCAGCTTAGGGTGGGGGGTGGCAGCGAACACTGAAGCTTTCTTT.

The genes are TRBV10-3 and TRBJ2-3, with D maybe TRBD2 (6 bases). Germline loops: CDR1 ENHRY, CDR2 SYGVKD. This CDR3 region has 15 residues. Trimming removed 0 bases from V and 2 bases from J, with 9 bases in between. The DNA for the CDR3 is TGTGCCATCAGTGAGTCTAGCGGACTCACAGATACGCAGTATTTT. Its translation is CAISESSGLTDTQYF.

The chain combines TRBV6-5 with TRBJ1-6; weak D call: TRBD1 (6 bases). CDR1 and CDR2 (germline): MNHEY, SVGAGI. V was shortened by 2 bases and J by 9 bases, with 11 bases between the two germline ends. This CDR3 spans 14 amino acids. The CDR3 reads CASSYDIGGSPLHF. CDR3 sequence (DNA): TGTGCCAGCAGTTACGATATAGGGGGTTCACCCCTCCACTTT.

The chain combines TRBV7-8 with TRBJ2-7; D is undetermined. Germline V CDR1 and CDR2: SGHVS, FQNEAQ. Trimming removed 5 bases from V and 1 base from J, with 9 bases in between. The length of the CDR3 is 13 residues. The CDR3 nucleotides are TGTGCCAGCAGCCGACTTGAGTCCTACGAGCAGTACTTC. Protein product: CASSRLESYEQYF. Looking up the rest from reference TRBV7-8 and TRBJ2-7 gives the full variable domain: GAGVSQSPRYKVAKRGQDVALRCDPISGHVSLFWYQQALGQGPEFLTYFQNEAQLDKSGLPSDRFFAERPEGSVSTLKIQRTQQEDSAVYLCASSRLESYEQYFGPGTRLTVT.